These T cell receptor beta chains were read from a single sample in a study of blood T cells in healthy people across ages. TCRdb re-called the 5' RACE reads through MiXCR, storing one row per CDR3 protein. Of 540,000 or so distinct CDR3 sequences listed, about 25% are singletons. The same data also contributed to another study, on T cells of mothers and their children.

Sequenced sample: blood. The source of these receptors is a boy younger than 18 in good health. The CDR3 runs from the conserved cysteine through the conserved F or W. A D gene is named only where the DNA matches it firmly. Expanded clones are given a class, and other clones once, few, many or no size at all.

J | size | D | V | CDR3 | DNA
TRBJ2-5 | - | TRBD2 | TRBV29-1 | CSVVLAGGQETQYF | TGCAGCGTTGTGCTAGCGGGAGGGCAAGAGACCCAGTACTTC
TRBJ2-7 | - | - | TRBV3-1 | CASSPRRSSYEQYF | TGTGCCAGCAGCCCCCGGCGCAGCTCCTACGAGCAGTACTTC
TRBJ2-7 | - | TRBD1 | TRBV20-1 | CSASEGQAPGEQYF | TGCAGTGCTAGTGAGGGACAGGCCCCGGGCGAGCAGTACTTC
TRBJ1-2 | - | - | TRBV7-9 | CASNLKWGGAGYGYTF | TGTGCCAGCAACCTTAAGTGGGGGGGCGCCGGCTATGGCTACACCTTC
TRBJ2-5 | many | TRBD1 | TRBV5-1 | CASSLAGQGEETQYF | TGCGCCAGCAGCTTGGCCGGACAGGGGGAGGAGACCCAGTACTTC
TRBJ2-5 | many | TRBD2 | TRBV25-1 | CASSERLAGAETQYF | TGTGCCAGCAGTGAAAGGCTAGCGGGAGCGGAGACCCAGTACTTC
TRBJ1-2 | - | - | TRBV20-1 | CSHTKGGRVVYGYTF | TGCAGTCACACTAAGGGGGGGCGAGTGGTCTATGGCTACACCTTC
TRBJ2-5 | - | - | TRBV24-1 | CATSDFPREGTLQETQYF | TGTGCCACCAGTGATTTTCCCCGAGAGGGGACTCTACAAGAGACCCAGTACTTC
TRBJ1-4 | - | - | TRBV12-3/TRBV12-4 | CASGNTGAVREKLFF | TGTGCCAGCGGGAACACGGGGGCTGTTAGGGAAAAACTGTTTTTT
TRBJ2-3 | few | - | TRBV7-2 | CASSLVSRYTDTQYF | TGTGCCAGCAGCTTAGTGTCTAGGTACACAGATACGCAGTATTTT
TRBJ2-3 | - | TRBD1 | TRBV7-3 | CASSWDSDYTQYF | TGTGCCAGCAGCTGGGACAGCGATTATACGCAGTATTTT
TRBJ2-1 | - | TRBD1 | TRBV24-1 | CATSDFGQGNNEQFF | TGTGCCACCAGTGATTTTGGACAGGGGAACAATGAGCAGTTCTTC
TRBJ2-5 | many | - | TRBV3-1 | CASSQDWSLETQYF | TGTGCCAGCAGCCAAGATTGGTCTTTGGAGACCCAGTACTTC
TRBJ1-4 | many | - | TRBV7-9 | CASSLRGDFNTNEKLFF | TGTGCCAGCAGCTTACGGGGGGACTTTAATACTAATGAAAAACTGTTTTTT
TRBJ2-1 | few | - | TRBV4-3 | CASSPRDSPGDEQFF | TGCGCCAGCAGCCCAAGGGACTCGCCGGGCGATGAGCAGTTCTTC
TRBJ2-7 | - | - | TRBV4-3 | CASSQDPLSYEQYF | TGCGCCAGCAGCCAAGATCCCCTCTCCTACGAGCAGTACTTC
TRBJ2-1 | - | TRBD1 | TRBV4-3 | CASSIDRASYNEQFF | TGCGCCAGCAGTATAGACAGGGCGTCCTACAATGAGCAGTTCTTT
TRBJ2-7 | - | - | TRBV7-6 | CAGSQGSGKPYEQYF | TGTGCCGGCAGCCAAGGGTCAGGGAAGCCCTACGAGCAGTACTTC
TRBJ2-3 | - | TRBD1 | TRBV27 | CASSRDRGLLDTQYF | TGTGCCAGCAGTCGGGACAGGGGGCTGTTAGATACGCAGTATTTT
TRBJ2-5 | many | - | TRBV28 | CASKQYQETQYF | TGTGCCAGCAAGCAGTACCAAGAGACCCAGTACTTC
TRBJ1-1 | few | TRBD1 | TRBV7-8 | CASSPRQGGMNTEAFF | TGTGCCAGCAGCCCCCGGCAGGGGGGAATGAACACTGAAGCTTTCTTT
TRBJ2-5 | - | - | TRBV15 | CATSRDEVAETQYF | TGTGCCACCAGCAGAGATGAGGTGGCAGAGACCCAGTACTTC
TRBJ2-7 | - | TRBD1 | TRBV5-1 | CASSWGTGGNYEQYF | TGCGCCAGCAGCTGGGGGACAGGGGGCAACTACGAGCAGTACTTC
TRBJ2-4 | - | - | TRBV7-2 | CASSSWGSEGNIQYF | TGTGCCAGCAGCTCTTGGGGCTCCGAGGGAAACATTCAGTACTTC
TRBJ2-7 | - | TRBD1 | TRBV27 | CASSHGTVGPEQYF | TGTGCCAGCAGTCACGGGACAGTGGGTCCCGAGCAGTACTTC
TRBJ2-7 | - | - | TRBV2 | CASSGWRDKPYF | TGTGCCAGCAGTGGTTGGCGGGACAAACCGTACTTC
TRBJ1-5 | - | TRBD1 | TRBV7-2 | CASSDRTGSNQPQHF | TGTGCCAGCAGCGACAGGACAGGTAGCAATCAGCCCCAGCATTTT
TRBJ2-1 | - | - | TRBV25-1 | CASSESAGSVSYNEQFF | TGTGCCAGCAGTGAATCCGCAGGGTCCGTCTCCTACAATGAGCAGTTCTTC
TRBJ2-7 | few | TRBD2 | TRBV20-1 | CGARDLTGTRSYEQYF | TGCGGTGCTAGAGATTTGACCGGGACTAGAAGCTACGAGCAGTACTTC
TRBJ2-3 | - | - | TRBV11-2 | CASSSNMDTQYF | TGTGCCAGCAGCTCGAATATGGATACGCAGTATTTT
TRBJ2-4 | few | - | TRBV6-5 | CASSTADEDIQYF | TGTGCCAGCAGCACAGCGGACGAAGACATTCAGTACTTC
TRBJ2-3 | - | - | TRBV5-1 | CASSLTIPPDTQYF | TGCGCCAGCAGCTTAACCATCCCCCCGGATACGCAGTATTTT
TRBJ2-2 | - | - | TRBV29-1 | CSVRLAAANTGELFF | TGCAGCGTTCGGCTAGCAGCTGCGAACACCGGGGAGCTGTTTTTT
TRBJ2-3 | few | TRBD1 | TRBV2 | CASSARTGPSTDTQYF | TGTGCCAGCAGTGCCCGGACAGGGCCAAGCACAGATACGCAGTATTTT
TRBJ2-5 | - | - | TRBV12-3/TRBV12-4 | CASSLVDPWQETQYF | TGTGCCAGCAGTTTAGTGGACCCCTGGCAAGAGACCCAGTACTTC
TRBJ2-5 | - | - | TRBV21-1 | CASISQTKQETQYF | TGTGCCAGCATTTCACAGACAAAGCAAGAGACCCAGTACTTC
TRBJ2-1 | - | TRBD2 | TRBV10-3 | CAIRGDSGEVDEQFF | TGTGCCATCAGGGGCGACAGCGGGGAGGTTGATGAGCAGTTCTTC
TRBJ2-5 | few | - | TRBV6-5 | CASSYSNARRETQYF | TGTGCCAGCAGTTACTCGAACGCCCGGCGAGAGACCCAGTACTTC
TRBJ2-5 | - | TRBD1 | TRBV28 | CASRTDRTPAGETQYF | TGTGCCAGCAGAACGGACAGGACCCCGGCGGGAGAGACCCAGTACTTC
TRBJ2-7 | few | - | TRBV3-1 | CASSQVDSSYEQYF | TGTGCCAGCAGCCAAGTTGACAGTTCCTACGAGCAGTACTTC
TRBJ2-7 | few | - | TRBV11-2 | CASSLVVLIKPGRSSYEQYF | TGTGCCAGCAGCTTAGTCGTCTTAATTAAGCCGGGACGCAGCTCCTACGAGCAGTACTTC
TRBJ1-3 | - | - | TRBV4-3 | CASSHLSWNTICF | TGCGCCAGCAGCCATCTCTCTTGGAACACCATATGTTTT
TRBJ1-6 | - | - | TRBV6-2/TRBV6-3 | CASSHNSPLHF | TGTGCCAGCAGTCACAATTCACCCCTCCACTTT
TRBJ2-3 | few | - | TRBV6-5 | CASTRDASTDTQYF | TGTGCCAGCACCCGGGATGCGTCCACAGATACGCAGTATTTT
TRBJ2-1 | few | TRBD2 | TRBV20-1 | CSAWGTSHNEQFF | TGCAGTGCCTGGGGGACTAGCCACAATGAGCAGTTCTTC
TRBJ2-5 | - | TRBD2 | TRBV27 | CASSTLAGGPEETQYF | TGTGCCAGCAGTACCTTAGCGGGAGGGCCTGAGGAGACCCAGTACTTC
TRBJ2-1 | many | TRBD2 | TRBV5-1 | CASSLVNWSGRIPYNEQFF | TGCGCCAGCAGCTTGGTAAATTGGAGCGGGAGGATCCCCTACAATGAGCAGTTCTTC
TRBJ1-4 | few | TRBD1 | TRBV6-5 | CASRFTGTGSEKLFF | TGTGCCAGCAGGTTTACCGGGACAGGAAGCGAAAAACTGTTTTTT
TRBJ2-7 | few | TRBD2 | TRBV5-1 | CASSLAPPAGVSEQYF | TGCGCCAGCAGCTTGGCCCCCCCAGCGGGAGTGTCAGAGCAGTACTTC
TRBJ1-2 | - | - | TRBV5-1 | CASRRQVQVSDYGYTF | TGCGCCAGCAGGCGGCAGGTACAGGTATCCGACTATGGCTACACCTTC
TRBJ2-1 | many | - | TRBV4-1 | CASSQARDPPLFF | TGCGCCAGCAGCCAAGCACGGGACCCCCCGCTGTTCTTC
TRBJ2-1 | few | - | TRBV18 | CASSPPARYNEQFF | TGTGCCAGCTCACCACCGGCCCGCTACAATGAGCAGTTCTTC
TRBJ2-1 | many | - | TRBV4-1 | CASSQPGQGGGDEQFF | TGCGCCAGCAGCCAACCCGGACAAGGGGGAGGCGATGAGCAGTTCTTC
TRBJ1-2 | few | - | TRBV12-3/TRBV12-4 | CASSPRTVRGGGYTF | TGTGCCAGCAGTCCTAGGACCGTAAGAGGGGGGGGCTACACCTTC
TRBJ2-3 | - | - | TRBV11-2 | CASSLNRGGGRLTDTQYF | TGTGCCAGCAGCTTAAATAGGGGAGGGGGGAGATTAACAGATACGCAGTATTTT
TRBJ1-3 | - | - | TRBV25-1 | CASRQTGPSGNTIYF | TGTGCCAGCCGTCAGACAGGCCCCTCTGGAAACACCATATATTTT
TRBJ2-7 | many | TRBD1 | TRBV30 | CAWSVWTGSEQYF | TGTGCCTGGAGTGTATGGACAGGGAGCGAGCAGTACTTC
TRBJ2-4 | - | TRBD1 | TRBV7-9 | CASSGDRGRNIQYF | TGTGCCAGCAGCGGAGACAGGGGTAGAAACATTCAGTACTTC
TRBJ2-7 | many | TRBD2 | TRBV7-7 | CASSLAPGGAYEQYF | TGTGCTAGCAGCTTAGCGCCGGGGGGAGCCTACGAGCAGTACTTC